This section outlines one T cell receptor (beta chain) sequence together with its context. It lacks a known antigen. No base-level quality is on record; no much larger clone is a single base apart. The data were taken from a study of control samples from healthy donors and cancer patients (TCRdb year 2020). The CDR3 covers 16 residues, taking in both the cysteine and the phenylalanine. Here the CDR3 DNA is all that survives: 48 bases in frame from base 1. CDR1 KGHDR and CDR2 SFDVKD are derived from the germline V gene. Deletion took 1 base off V and 1 base off J, with a span of 9 bases between the germline ends. Library prep was done by the immunoSEQ multiplex PCR assay. Drawn from immuneACCESS, this table holds only the in-frame rearrangements with V and J called that TCRdb kept. Clones are partly lost; checked studies trace under half to an unresolved V gene and leave the rest unexplained. Counted in this sample were 150,000 to 180,000 clones; 93% of them appeared once. The top ten hold around 2.5% of the sample.

The chain joins TRBV24-1 to TRBJ2-2, with no confidently assigned D gene. This receptor was identified in a man over 45 in good health. Sequencing used blood. The DNA sequence is TGTGCCACCAGTGATTTCTCGGACCGGAACACCGGGGAGCTGTTTTTT. Its protein reads: CATSDFSDRNTGELFF.